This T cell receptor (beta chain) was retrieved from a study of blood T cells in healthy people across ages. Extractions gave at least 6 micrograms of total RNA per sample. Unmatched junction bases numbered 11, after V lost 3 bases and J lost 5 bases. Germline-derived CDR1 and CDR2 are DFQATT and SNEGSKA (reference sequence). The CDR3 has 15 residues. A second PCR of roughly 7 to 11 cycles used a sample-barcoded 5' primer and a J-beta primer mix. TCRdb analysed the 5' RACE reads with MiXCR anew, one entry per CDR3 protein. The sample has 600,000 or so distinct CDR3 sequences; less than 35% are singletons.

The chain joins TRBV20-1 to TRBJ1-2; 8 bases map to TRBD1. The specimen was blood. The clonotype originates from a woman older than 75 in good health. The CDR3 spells CSARTGEGTGYGYTF. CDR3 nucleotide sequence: TGCAGTGCTAGGACAGGGGAAGGAACTGGTTATGGCTACACCTTC.